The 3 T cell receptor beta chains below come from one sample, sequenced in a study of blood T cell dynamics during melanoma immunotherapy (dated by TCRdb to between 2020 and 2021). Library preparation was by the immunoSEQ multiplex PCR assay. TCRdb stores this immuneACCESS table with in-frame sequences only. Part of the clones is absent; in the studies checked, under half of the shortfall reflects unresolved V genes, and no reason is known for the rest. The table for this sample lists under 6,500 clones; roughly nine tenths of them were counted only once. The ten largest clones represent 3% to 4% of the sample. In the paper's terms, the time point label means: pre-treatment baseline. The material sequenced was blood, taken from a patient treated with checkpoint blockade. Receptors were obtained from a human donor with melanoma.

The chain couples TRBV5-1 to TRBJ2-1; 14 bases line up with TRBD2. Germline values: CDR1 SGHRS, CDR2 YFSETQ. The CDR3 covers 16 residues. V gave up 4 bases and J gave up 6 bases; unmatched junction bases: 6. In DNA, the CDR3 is TGCGCCAGCAGCGTAGGGACTAGCGGGAGAATCAATGAGCAGTTCTTC. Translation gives CASSVGTSGRINEQFF.

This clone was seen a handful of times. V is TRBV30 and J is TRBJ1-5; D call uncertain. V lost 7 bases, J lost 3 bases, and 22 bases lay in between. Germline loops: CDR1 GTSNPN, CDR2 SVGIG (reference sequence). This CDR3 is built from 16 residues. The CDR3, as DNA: TGTGCCTTACACGGTGGAGCTCCGGGCCACAATCAGCCCCAGCATTTT. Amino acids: CALHGGAPGHNQPQHF.

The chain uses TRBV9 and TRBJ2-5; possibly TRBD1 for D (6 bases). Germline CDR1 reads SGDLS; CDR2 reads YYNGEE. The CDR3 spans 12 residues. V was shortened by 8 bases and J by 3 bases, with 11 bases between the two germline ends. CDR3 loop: CASSGTKETQYF. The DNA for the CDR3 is TGTGCCAGTTCCGGGACAAAAGAGACCCAGTACTTC.